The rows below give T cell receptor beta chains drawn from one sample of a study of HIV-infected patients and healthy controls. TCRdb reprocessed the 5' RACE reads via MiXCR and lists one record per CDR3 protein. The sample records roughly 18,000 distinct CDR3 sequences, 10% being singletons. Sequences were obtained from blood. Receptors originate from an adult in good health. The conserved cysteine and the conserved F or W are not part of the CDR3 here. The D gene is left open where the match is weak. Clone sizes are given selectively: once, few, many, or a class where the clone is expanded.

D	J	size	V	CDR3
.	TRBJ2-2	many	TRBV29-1	SVEANTGELF
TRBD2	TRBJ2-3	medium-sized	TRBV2	ASNRRGGISTDTQY
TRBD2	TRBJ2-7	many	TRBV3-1	ASSPRLAGADEQY
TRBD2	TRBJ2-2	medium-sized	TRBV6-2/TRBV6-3	ASSSHLGTSGRSLNTGELF
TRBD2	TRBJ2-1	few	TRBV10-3	AISLLADSYNEQF
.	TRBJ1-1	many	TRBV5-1	ASSSIDRDTEAF
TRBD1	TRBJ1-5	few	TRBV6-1	ASLAVDRAGQPQH
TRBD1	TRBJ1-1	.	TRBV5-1	ASSLSGTGVRGTEAF
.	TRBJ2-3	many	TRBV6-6	ASSYTRAAQGDTQY
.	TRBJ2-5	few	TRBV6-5	ASSSFPGPSGETQY
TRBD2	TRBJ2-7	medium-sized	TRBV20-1	SASDSGTSGSRYEQY
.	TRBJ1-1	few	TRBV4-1	ASSQDEGFAEAF
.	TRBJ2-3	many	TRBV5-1	ASSLEGSGDTDTQY
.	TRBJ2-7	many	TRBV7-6	ASSYPRRYLSYEQY
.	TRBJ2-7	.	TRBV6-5	ASSYRTAYEQY
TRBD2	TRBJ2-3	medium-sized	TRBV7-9	ASSTDTSGAPDTQY
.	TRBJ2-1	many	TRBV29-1	SVEDPLSGSYNEQF
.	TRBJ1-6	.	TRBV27	ASTLAGVNSPLH
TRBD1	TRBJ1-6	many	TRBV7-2	ASSFPPGQGNSPLH
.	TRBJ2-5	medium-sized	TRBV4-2	ASSRDSSAPETQY
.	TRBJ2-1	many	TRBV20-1	SAPEGGVYNEQF
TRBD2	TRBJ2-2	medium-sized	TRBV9	ASSPSGRRRTGELF
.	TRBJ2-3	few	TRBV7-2	ASSLVQSDTQY
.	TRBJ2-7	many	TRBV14	ASSGQRGEQY
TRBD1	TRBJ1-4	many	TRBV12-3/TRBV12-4	ASSFRTGPTNEKLF
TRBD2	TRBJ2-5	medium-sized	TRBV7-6	ASSPLAGGPETQY
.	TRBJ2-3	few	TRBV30	AWSTRTNLYTDTQY
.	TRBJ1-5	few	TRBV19	ASSFRTDQPQH
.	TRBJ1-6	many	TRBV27	ASSLQGNSPLH